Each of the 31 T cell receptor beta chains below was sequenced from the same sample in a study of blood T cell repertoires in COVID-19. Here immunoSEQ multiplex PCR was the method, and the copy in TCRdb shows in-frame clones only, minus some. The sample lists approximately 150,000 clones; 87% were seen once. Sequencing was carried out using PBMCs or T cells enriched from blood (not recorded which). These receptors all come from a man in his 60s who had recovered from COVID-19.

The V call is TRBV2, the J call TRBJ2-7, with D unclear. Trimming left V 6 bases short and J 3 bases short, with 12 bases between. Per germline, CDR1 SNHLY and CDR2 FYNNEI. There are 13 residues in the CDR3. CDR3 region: CASSKGRSYEQYF. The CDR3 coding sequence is TGTGCCAGCAGCAAAGGTCGGAGCTACGAGCAGTACTTC.

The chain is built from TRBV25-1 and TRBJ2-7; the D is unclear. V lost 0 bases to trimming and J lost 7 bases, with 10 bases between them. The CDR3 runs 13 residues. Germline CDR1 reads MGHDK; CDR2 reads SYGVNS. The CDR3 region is CASSEYSAREQYF. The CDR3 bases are TGTGCCAGCAGTGAATATTCCGCCCGGGAGCAGTACTTC.

The CDR3 here is CATSDLNTYEQYF. DNA of the CDR3: TGTGCCACCAGTGATTTGAACACCTACGAGCAGTACTTC. The chain has TRBV24-1 and TRBJ2-7; D unresolved. The CDR3 is 13 residues long. Trimming took off 0 bases at V and 2 bases at J, with 4 bases between the two ends. CDR1 and CDR2 (germline): KGHDR, SFDVKD.

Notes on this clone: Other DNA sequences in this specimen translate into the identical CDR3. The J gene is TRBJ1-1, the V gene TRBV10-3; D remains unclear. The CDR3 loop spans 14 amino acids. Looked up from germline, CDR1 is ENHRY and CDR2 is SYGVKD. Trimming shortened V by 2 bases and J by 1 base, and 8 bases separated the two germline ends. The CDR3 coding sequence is TGTGCCATCAGTGAGGGGGAGGGGAACACTGAAGCTTTCTTT. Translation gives CAISEGEGNTEAFF.

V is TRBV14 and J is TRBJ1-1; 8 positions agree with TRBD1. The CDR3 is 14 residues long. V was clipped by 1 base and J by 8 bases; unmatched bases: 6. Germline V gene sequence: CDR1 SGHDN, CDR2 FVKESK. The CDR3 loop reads CASSQVRGTGEAFF. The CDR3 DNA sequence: TGTGCCAGCAGCCAAGTAAGGGGGACAGGAGAAGCTTTCTTT.

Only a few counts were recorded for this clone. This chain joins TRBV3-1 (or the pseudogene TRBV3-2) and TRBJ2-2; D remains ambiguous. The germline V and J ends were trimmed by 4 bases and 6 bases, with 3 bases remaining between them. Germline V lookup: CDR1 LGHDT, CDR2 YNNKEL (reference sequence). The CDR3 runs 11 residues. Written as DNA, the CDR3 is TGTGCCAGCAGCCGCGCCGGGGAGCTGTTTTTT. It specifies CASSRAGELFF.

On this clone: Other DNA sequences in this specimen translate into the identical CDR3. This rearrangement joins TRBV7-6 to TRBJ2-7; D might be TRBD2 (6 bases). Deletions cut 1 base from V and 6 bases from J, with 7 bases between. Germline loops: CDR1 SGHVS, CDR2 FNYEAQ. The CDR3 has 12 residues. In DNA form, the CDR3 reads TGTGCCAGCAGCTTAGGGGGAGGCGAGCAGTACTTC. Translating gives CASSLGGGEQYF.

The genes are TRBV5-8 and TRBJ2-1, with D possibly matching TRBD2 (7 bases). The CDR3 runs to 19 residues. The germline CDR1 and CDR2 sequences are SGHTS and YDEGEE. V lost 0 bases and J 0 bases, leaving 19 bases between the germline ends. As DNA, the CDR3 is TGTGCCAGCAGCTTGGCCGACGGAGGGGGGGGGTACTCCTACAATGAGCAGTTCTTC. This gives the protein CASSLADGGGGYSYNEQFF.

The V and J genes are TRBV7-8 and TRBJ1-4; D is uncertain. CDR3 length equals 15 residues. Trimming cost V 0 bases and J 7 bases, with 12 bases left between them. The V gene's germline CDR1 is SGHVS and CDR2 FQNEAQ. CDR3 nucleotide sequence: TGTGCCAGCAGCTTAGCGACATCCCTTACTGAAAAACTGTTTTTT. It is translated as CASSLATSLTEKLFF.

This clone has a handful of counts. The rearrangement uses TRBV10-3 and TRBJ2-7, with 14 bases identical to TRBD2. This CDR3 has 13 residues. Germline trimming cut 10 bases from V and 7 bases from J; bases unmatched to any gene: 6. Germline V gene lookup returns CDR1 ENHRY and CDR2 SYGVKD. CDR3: CATTGTSGGEQYF. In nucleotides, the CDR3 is TGTGCCACCACCGGGACTAGCGGGGGAGAGCAGTACTTC.

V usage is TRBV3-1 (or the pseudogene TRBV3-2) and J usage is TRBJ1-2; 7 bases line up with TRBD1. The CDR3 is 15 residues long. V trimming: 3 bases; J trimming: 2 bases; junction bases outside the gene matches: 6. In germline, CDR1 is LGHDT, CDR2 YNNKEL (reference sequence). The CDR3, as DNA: TGTGCCAGCAGCCATCTCGGACAGGAGAACTATGGCTACACCTTC. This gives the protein CASSHLGQENYGYTF.

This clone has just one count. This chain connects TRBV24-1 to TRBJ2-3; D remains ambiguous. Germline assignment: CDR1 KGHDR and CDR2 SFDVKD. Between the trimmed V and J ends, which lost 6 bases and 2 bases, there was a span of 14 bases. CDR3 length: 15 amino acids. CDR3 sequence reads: CATSQSRSHTDTQYF. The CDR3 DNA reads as TGTGCCACCAGTCAATCGCGGAGCCACACAGATACGCAGTATTTT.

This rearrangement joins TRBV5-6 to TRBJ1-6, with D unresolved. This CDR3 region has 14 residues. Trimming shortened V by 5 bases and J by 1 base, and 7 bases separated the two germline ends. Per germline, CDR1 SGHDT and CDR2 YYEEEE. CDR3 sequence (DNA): TGTGCCAGCAGGCGAGGTTCCTATAATTCACCCCTCCACTTT. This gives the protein CASRRGSYNSPLHF.

CDR3 region: CASSERRDETQYF. In DNA, the CDR3 is TGTGCCAGCAGCGAACGCAGGGATGAGACCCAGTACTTC. V gene TRBV16 combines with J gene TRBJ2-5, with D possibly matching TRBD1 (5 bases). Germline lookup yields CDR1 KGHSY and CDR2 FQNENV. V lost 5 bases to trimming and J lost 5 bases, with 12 bases between them. This CDR3 spans 13 amino acids. Drawing the rest from reference TRBV16 and TRBJ2-5, the complete variable domain is GEEVAQTPKHLVRGEGQKAKLYCAPIKGHSYVFWYQQVLKNEFKFLISFQNENVFDETGMPKERFSAKCLPNSPCSLEIQATKLEDSAVYFCASSERRDETQYFGPGTRLLVL.

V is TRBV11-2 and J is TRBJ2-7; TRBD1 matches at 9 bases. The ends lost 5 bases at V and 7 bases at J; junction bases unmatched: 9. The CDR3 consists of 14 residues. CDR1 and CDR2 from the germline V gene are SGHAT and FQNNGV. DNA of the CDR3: TGTGCCAGCAGCGTATACAGGGGGCCGCGGGAGCAGTACTTC. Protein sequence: CASSVYRGPREQYF.

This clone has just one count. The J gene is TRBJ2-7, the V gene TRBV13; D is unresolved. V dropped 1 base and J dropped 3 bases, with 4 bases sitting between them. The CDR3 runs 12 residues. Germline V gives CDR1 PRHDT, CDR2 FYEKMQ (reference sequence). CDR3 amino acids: CASSLDNYEQYF. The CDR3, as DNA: TGTGCCAGCAGCTTAGACAACTACGAGCAGTACTTC.

The DNA of the CDR3 is TGTGCCTTCGGGACAGGAAATAATTCACCCCTCCACTTT. It specifies CAFGTGNNSPLHF. V and J are TRBV5-4 and TRBJ1-6, with 8 positions matching TRBD1. Germline CDR1 reads SGHNT; CDR2 reads YYREEE (reference sequence). Unmatched junction bases numbered 5, after V lost 10 bases and J lost 5 bases. The CDR3 is 13 amino acids.

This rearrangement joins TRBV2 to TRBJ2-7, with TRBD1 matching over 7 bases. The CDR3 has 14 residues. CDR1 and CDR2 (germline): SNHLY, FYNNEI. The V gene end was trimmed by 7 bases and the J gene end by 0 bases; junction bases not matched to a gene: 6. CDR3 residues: CASKIQGPSYEQYF. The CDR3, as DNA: TGTGCCAGCAAAATACAGGGGCCCTCCTACGAGCAGTACTTC. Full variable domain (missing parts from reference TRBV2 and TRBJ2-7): EPEVTQTPSHQVTQMGQEVILRCVPISNHLYFYWYRQILGQKVEFLVSFYNNEISEKSEIFDDQFSVERPDGSNFTLKIRSTKLEDSAMYFCASKIQGPSYEQYFGPGTRLTVT.

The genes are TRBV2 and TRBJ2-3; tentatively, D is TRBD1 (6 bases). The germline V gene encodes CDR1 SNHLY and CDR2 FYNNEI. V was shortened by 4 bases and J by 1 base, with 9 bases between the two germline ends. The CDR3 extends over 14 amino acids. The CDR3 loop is CASSADSRTDTQYF. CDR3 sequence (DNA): TGTGCCAGCAGTGCGGACAGCCGCACAGATACGCAGTATTTT.

The CDR3 reads CASLQDLNTGELFF. In DNA form, the CDR3 reads TGTGCCAGTTTACAGGATTTAAACACCGGGGAGCTGTTTTTT. V usage is TRBV18 and J usage is TRBJ2-2; D might be TRBD1 (5 bases). The CDR3 runs 14 residues. Germline assignment: CDR1 KGHSH and CDR2 LQKENI. The V end was cut by 9 bases, the J end by 2 bases, with 13 bases between.

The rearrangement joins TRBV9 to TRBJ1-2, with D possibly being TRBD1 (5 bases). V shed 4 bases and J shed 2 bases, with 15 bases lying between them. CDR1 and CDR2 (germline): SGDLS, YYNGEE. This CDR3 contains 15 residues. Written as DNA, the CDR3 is TGTGCCAGCAGCAGACAGCAGGCTGTAAACTATGGCTACACCTTC. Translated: CASSRQQAVNYGYTF.

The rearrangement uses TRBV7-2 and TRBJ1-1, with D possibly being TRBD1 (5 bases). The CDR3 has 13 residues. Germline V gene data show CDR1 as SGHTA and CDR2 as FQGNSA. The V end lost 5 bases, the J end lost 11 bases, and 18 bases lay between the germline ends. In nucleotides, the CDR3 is TGTGCCAGCAGCCTGGACGGGGACCGGGAGGCTTTCTTT. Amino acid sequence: CASSLDGDREAFF.

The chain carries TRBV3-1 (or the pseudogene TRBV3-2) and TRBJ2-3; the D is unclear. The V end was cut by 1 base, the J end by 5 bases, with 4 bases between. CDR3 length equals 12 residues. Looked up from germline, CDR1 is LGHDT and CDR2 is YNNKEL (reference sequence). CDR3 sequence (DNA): TGTGCCAGCAGCCAAGCGGGAGATACGCAGTATTTT. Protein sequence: CASSQAGDTQYF.

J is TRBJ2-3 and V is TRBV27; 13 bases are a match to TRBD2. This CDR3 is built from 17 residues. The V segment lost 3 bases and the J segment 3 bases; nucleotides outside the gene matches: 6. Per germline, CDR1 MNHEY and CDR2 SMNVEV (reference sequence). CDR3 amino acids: CASSFGTSGIMTDTQYF. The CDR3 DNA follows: TGTGCCAGCAGTTTTGGGACTAGCGGGATCATGACAGATACGCAGTATTTT.

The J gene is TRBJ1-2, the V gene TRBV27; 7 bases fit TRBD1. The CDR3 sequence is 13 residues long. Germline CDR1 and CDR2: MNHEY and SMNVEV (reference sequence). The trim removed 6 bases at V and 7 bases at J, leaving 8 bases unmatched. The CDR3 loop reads CASRSTGVSGYTF. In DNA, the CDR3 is TGTGCCAGCAGATCCACAGGGGTGAGTGGCTACACCTTC.

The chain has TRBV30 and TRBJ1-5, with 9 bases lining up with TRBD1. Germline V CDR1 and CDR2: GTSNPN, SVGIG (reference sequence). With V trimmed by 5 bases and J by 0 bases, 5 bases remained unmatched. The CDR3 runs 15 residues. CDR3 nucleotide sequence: TGTGCCTGGGGACAGGGGTCGGCTAGCAATCAGCCCCAGCATTTT. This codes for CAWGQGSASNQPQHF.

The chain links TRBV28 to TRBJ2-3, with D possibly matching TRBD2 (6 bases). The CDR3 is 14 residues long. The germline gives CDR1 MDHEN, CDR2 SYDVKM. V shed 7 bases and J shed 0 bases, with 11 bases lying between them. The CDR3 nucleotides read TGTGCCAGCATTTACGGGGGTAGCACAGATACGCAGTATTTT. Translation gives CASIYGGSTDTQYF.

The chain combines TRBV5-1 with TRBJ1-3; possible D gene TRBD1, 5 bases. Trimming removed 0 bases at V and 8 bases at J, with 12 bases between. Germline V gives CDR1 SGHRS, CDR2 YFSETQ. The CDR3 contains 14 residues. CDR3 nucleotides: TGCGCCAGCAGCTTGGGGCAGGGCACGGACACCATATATTTT. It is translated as CASSLGQGTDTIYF.

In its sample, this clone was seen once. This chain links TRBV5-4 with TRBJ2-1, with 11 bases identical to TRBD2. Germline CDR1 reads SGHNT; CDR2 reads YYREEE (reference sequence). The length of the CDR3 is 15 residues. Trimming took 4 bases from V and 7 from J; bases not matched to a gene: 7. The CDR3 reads CASSRTSGSRNEQFF. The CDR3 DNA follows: TGTGCCAGCAGCCGAACTAGCGGGAGTCGGAATGAGCAGTTCTTC. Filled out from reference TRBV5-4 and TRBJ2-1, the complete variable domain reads ETGVTQSPTHLIKTRGQQVTLRCSSQSGHNTVSWYQQALGQGPQFIFQYYREEENGRGNFPPRFSGLQFPNYSSELNVNALELDDSALYLCASSRTSGSRNEQFFGPGTRLTVL.

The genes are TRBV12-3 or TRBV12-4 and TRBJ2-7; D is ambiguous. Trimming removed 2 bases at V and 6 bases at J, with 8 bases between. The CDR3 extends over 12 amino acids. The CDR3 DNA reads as TGTGCCAGCAGTTTATATCTGTTCGAGCAGTACTTC. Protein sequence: CASSLYLFEQYF.

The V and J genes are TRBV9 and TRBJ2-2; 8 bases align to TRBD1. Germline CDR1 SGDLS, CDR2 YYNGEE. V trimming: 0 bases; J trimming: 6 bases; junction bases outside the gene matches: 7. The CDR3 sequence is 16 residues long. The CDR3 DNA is TGTGCCAGCAGCGTAGGGGCAGGGGGCTTGGCCGGGGAGCTGTTTTTT. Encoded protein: CASSVGAGGLAGELFF.